This T cell receptor (beta chain) was identified during a study of Graves' ophthalmopathy and Graves' hyperthyroidism. TCR beta CDR3 regions were amplified from RNA transcripts. The first-round RT-PCR employed HTBI primers together with the Qiagen OneStep RT-PCR kit. A multiplex PCR was then performed as the second round. TCRdb reprocessed the multiplex PCR reads with MiXCR, giving one entry per CDR3 protein. The sample yields hundreds of thousands of distinct CDR3 sequences, roughly 21% seen once. A follow-up of 18 months without ophthalmopathy meant that hyperthyroidism was stable. This CDR3 contains 15 residues. Per the germline V gene, CDR1 is SGHAT and CDR2 is FQNNGV. Trimming took 7 bases from V and 5 from J; bases not matched to a gene: 13. Ten or more counts support this clonotype.

This chain joins TRBV11-2 and TRBJ2-7; 8 bases fit TRBD1. The sample consisted of peripheral blood. This TCR was recovered from a woman aged 18 to 35 with stable Graves' hyperthyroidism. Here the CDR3 DNA reads TGTGCCAGCACCCCCCCCGGGGACAGGTTAGACGAGCAGTACTTC. Amino acids: CASTPPGDRLDEQYF. The whole variable domain, remainder taken from reference TRBV11-2 and TRBJ2-7, is EAGVAQSPRYKIIEKRQSVAFWCNPISGHATLYWYQQILGQGPKLLIQFQNNGVVDDSQLPKDRFSAERLKGVDSTLKIQPAKLEDSAVYLCASTPPGDRLDEQYFGPGTRLTVT.